This T cell receptor (beta chain) came from a study of cytomegalovirus exposure and HLA in healthy donors. Overall study findings and caveats: The authors later found TCR association rates varying by HLA locus, with DRB1 most and HLA-C fewest. In a later analysis, a missense DCLRE1C variant was linked to TCR beta V- and J-gene trimming. After further analysis at a later stage, 16,951 TCR beta sequences were associated with HLA alleles at 0.05 false discovery rate. One later analysis reportedly identified an Asian-associated ancestry cluster that showed fewer N-insertions than the approximately 710-donor mean.

As for this clone: Its antigen is still unknown.

Vbeta (60) and Jbeta (13) primers were used in the PCR. The table came from immunoSEQ multiplex PCR; TCRdb's copy has only in-frame clones and leaves some out. This repertoire includes under 90,000 clones. CDR1 is SGDLS, CDR2 YYNGEE, per germline. V dropped 1 base and J dropped 1 base, with 5 bases sitting between them. The CDR3 is 13 residues long. Sequenced sample: PBMCs. The receptor was isolated from a man aged 50 to 60 in good health and CMV-seropositive. The chain links TRBV9 to TRBJ1-2; tentative D call: TRBD1 (5 bases). CDR3 bases: TGTGCCAGCAGCGTACAGGGTAACTATGGCTACACCTTC. Protein: CASSVQGNYGYTF.